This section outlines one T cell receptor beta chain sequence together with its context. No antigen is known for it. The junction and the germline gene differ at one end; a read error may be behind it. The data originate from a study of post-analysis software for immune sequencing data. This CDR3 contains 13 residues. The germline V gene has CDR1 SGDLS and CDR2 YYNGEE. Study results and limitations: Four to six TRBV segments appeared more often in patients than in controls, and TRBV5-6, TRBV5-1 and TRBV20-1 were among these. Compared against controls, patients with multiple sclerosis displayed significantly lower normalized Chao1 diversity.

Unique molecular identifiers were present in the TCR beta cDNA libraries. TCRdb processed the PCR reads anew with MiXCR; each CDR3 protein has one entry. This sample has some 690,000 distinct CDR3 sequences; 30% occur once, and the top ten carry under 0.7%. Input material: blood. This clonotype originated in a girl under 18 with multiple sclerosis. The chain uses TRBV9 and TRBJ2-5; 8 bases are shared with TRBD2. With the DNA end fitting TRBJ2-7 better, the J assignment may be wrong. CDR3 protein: CANSPGLANEQYF. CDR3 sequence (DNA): TGTGCCAACAGCCCAGGACTAGCAAACGAGCAGTACTTC.